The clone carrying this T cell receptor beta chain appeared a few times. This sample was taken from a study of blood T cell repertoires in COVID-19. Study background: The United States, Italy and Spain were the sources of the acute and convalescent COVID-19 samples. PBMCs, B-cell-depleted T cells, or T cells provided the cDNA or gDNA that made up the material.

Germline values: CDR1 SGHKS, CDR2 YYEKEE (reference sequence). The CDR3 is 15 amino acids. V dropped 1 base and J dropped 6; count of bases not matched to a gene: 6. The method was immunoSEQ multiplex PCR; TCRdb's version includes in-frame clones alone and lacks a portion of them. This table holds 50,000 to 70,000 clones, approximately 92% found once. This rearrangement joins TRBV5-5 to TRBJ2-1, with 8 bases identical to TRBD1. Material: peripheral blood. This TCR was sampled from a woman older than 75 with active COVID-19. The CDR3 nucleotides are TGTGCCAGCAGCTTGATGAGAGGACAGGGCAATGAGCAGTTCTTC. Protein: CASSLMRGQGNEQFF.